This T cell receptor beta chain was sequenced in a study of control samples from healthy donors and cancer patients. CDR3 length: 12 amino acids. Trimming took off 3 bases at V and 8 bases at J, with 9 bases between the two ends. Looked up from germline, CDR1 is SGDLS and CDR2 is YYNGEE. The method was immunoSEQ multiplex PCR; TCRdb's version includes in-frame clones alone and lacks a portion of them. The data contain under 80,000 clones, roughly 92% of them singletons. The sample was blood. V and J are TRBV9 and TRBJ2-1; D tentatively reads TRBD1 or TRBD2 (5 bases each). This sequence originates from a woman aged 40 to 55 in good health. The CDR3 reads CASSGGFYEQFF. CDR3 sequence (DNA): TGTGCCAGCAGCGGGGGGTTTTATGAGCAGTTCTTC.